The text below deals with one TCR beta chain. The entry originates in a study of blood T cell repertoires in COVID-19. At the level of the study: Donors in the United States, Italy and Spain gave samples during acute or convalescent COVID-19. From T cells, B-cell-depleted T cells, or PBMCs came the material, which was cDNA or gDNA.

In the study's own analysis: It was from reference gene primer amplification that nucleated cell counts were estimated. This table comes from immunoSEQ multiplex PCR, and its TCRdb copy is limited to in-frame clones, with some not included. From that table come the V and J calls and clone size; the DNA was used to work out D and trimming. The sample yields some 69,000 clones, 89% seen once. Sequenced material: peripheral blood. The origin of this receptor is a woman between 50 and 59 years old with active COVID-19.

CDR3 region: CASSRGDRVTEAFF. In nucleotides, the CDR3 is TGTGCCAGTAGTAGAGGGGACAGGGTCACTGAAGCTTTCTTT. The chain is built from TRBV19 and TRBJ1-1; 9 positions agree with TRBD1. The trim removed 4 bases at V and 4 bases at J, leaving 4 bases unmatched. Germline V gene data show CDR1 as LNHDA and CDR2 as SQIVND (reference sequence). This CDR3 region has 14 residues.